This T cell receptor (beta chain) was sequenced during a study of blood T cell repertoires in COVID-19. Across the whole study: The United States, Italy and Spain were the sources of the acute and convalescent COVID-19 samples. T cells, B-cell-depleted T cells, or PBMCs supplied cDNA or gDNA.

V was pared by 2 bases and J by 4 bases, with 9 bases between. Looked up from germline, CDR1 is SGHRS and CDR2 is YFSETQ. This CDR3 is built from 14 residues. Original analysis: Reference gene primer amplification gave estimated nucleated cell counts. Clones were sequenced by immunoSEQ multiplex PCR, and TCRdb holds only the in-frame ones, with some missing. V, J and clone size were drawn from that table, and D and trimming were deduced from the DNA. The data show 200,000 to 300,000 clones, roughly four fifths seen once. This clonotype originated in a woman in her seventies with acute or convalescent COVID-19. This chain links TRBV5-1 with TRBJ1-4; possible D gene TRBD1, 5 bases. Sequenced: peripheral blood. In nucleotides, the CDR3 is TGCGCCAGCAGCTTACAGGTCGGTAATGAAAAACTGTTTTTT. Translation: CASSLQVGNEKLFF.